This TCR beta chain was recorded in a study of cytomegalovirus exposure and HLA in healthy donors. Study as a whole: The same platform was used for the approximately 110 validation repertoires and the 500 to 700 first-cohort repertoires, a later analysis reported.

Data came from immunoSEQ multiplex PCR; TCRdb stores just in-frame clones and leaves some out. The sample contains tens of thousands of clones, roughly 84% of which appear only once. The germline CDR1 and CDR2 sequences are LNHDA and SQIVND (reference sequence). The CDR3 length is 15 residues. The V end lost 7 bases, the J end lost 3 bases, and 16 bases lay between the germline ends. Of note for this clone: Its antigen is as yet unknown.

General observations from the study: The study designated roughly 160 TCR beta chains cytomegalovirus-associated. Reports described diagnosis of cytomegalovirus status by the classifier as highly specific and sensitive.

The rearrangement joins TRBV19 to TRBJ1-5, with a possible D match to TRBD1 (5 bases). The receptor was derived from a woman between 18 and 29 years old in good health and CMV-seropositive. The sample consisted of PBMCs. CDR3 coding DNA: TGTGCCAGTACCCCGTTAGGGGATAACAATCAGCCCCAGCATTTT. It is translated as CASTPLGDNNQPQHF.